Listed below are T cell receptor beta chains from one sample, sequenced in a study of cytomegalovirus exposure and HLA in healthy donors. Using immunoSEQ multiplex PCR, the repertoire was profiled, and TCRdb retains in-frame clones only, with some absent. The table includes some 120,000 clones, about 84% detected once. The sequencing sample was made of PBMCs. Every receptor here comes from a woman aged 30 to 39 in good health and CMV-seronegative. Each CDR3 is given with its conserved first and last residue. The D gene is left open where the match is weak. Clone size is shown for a subset of rows, as once, few, many or a class of expanded clone.

j_call	v_call	d_call	clone_size	cdr3_nt	cdr3_aa
TRBJ2-5	TRBV9	NA	NA	TGTGCCAGCAGCGGACCTACAGGGAGACGGCAAGAGACCCAGTACTTC	CASSGPTGRRQETQYF
TRBJ1-1	TRBV6-5	TRBD1	NA	TGTGCCAGCAGTTACGGGACAGGGTCTCCCACTGAAGCTTTCTTT	CASSYGTGSPTEAFF
TRBJ1-2	TRBV18	NA	NA	TGTGCCAGCTCACCACCGGCGGTTTTCTATGGCTACACCTTC	CASSPPAVFYGYTF
TRBJ2-2	TRBV7-2	TRBD2	few	TGTGCCAGCAGCTTAACTAGCGGGGGCTCGGTGACCGGGGAGCTGTTTTTT	CASSLTSGGSVTGELFF
TRBJ2-3	TRBV7-9	NA	few	TGTGCCAGCAGCTTAATTGTCGGGACCGGGAGCGCAGATACGCAGTATTTT	CASSLIVGTGSADTQYF
TRBJ2-5	TRBV15	NA	NA	TGTGCCACCAGCAATGGGCTCCCGGAGACCCAGTACTTC	CATSNGLPETQYF
TRBJ2-5	TRBV18	NA	NA	TGTGCCAGCTCACCACCGGCCACCAGGCGCCAAGAGACCCAGTACTTC	CASSPPATRRQETQYF
TRBJ1-1	TRBV12-5	NA	NA	TGTGCTAGTGGTTTGGCAGGGTTTCGCACTGAAGCTTTCTTT	CASGLAGFRTEAFF
TRBJ2-6	TRBV27	TRBD1	NA	TGTGCCAGCAGTTCGGGACAGGGGGCATCTGGGGCCAACGTCCTGACTTTC	CASSSGQGASGANVLTF
TRBJ2-3	TRBV12-5	TRBD1	NA	TGTGCTAGTGGTTTAGCACGCAGGGGGCCCGGCTTAGATACGCAGTATTTT	CASGLARRGPGLDTQYF
TRBJ2-3	TRBV5-4	NA	NA	TGTGCCAGCAGCTTTCCTGGGGCCGGGGATACGCAGTATTTT	CASSFPGAGDTQYF
TRBJ1-2	TRBV9	TRBD1	NA	TGTGCCAGCAGCATCGGACAGGGAGGCTATGGCTACACCTTC	CASSIGQGGYGYTF
TRBJ1-1	TRBV6-5	TRBD1	NA	TGTGCCAGCTCCGACAGGGCTGGGACTGAAGCTTTCTTT	CASSDRAGTEAFF
TRBJ1-5	TRBV2	NA	NA	TGTGCCAGCAGTTCCGGGAATAGCAATCAGCCCCAGCATTTT	CASSSGNSNQPQHF
TRBJ1-4	TRBV6-6	TRBD1	NA	TGTGCCAGCAGACCGGACAGGGGCAATGAAAAACTGTTTTTT	CASRPDRGNEKLFF
TRBJ2-5	TRBV10-3	NA	NA	TGTGCCATCAGTGAGTCGAGACAAGAGACCCAGTACTTC	CAISESRQETQYF
TRBJ1-2	TRBV7-2	NA	NA	TGTGCCAGCAGCTTACCCGCAGGGCGCGGCTATGGCTACACCTTC	CASSLPAGRGYGYTF
TRBJ1-1	TRBV30	NA	few	TGTGCCTGGAGTGTACGAAGAGACACTGAAGCTTTCTTT	CAWSVRRDTEAFF
TRBJ1-2	TRBV6-6	NA	NA	TGTGCCGGGAGAGGGCAGAAGGTTTATGGCTACACCTTC	CAGRGQKVYGYTF
TRBJ2-1	TRBV29-1	TRBD1	NA	TGCAGCGTTTGGGACAGGGGGCACGGCAATGAGCAGTTCTTC	CSVWDRGHGNEQFF
TRBJ2-7	TRBV19	NA	NA	TGTGCCAGTAGTATATCCCTCTCTGGCCCCTACGAGCAGTACTTC	CASSISLSGPYEQYF
TRBJ1-1	TRBV2	NA	once	TGTGCCAGCAGTGAAGCGCTTCGGCCTGCCGGGGGAATGAACACTGAAGCTTTCTTT	CASSEALRPAGGMNTEAFF
TRBJ2-1	TRBV5-1	NA	NA	TGCGCCAGCAGCTTAGTAGGGGACAATGAGCAGTTCTTC	CASSLVGDNEQFF
TRBJ2-4	TRBV5-1	TRBD2	few	TGCGCCAGCAGCCCGGGACTAGCGGGGGGGCGGAACATTCAGTACTTC	CASSPGLAGGRNIQYF
TRBJ2-7	TRBV11-2	TRBD1	NA	TGTGCCAGCAGCTTAGCACCAACAGGGGCGTACGAGCAGTACTTC	CASSLAPTGAYEQYF
TRBJ2-3	TRBV5-1	TRBD1	NA	TGCGCCAGCAGCTTGGAAATGACAGGGACATCTAGCACAGATACGCAGTATTTT	CASSLEMTGTSSTDTQYF
TRBJ2-3	TRBV7-3	TRBD2	NA	TGTGCCAGCAGCTTTGCTAGCGGGGGGGTGGCAGATACGCAGTATTTT	CASSFASGGVADTQYF
TRBJ2-7	TRBV25-1	NA	NA	TGTGCCAGCGAGGAAGGCCTTCCCCCCTACGAGCAGTACTTC	CASEEGLPPYEQYF
TRBJ2-2	TRBV9	NA	NA	TGTGCCAGCAGCGTAGTCTGGGGGGACACCGGGGAGCTGTTTTTT	CASSVVWGDTGELFF
TRBJ1-5	TRBV6-5	NA	few	TGTGCCAGCAGTGGGGCAGACAATCAGCCCCAGCATTTT	CASSGADNQPQHF
TRBJ1-6	TRBV5-1	NA	NA	TGCGCCAGCAGCTTGTTGGAGGGATATAATTCACCCCTCCACTTT	CASSLLEGYNSPLHF
TRBJ2-2	TRBV27	NA	once	TGTGCCGTGGTCGACTGGAACACCGGGGAGCTGTTTTTT	CAVVDWNTGELFF
TRBJ1-4	TRBV13	NA	few	TGTGCCAGCAGCTTAGGAAGGGGAGGCCTTGAAAAACTGTTTTTT	CASSLGRGGLEKLFF
TRBJ2-7	TRBV25-1	TRBD1	NA	TGTGCCAGCAGTGAATATGGGACAGGCCTGGAGAAGCAGTACTTC	CASSEYGTGLEKQYF
TRBJ1-5	TRBV7-8	TRBD1	NA	TGTGCCAGCAGCTTAGGGGACAGGTTTTTTAATCAGCCCCAGCATTTT	CASSLGDRFFNQPQHF
TRBJ2-1	TRBV30	NA	NA	TGTGCCTGGAGTGTGATAGCGTGGGAGCAGTTCTTC	CAWSVIAWEQFF
TRBJ1-2	TRBV6-5	TRBD1	NA	TGTGCCAGCACTGTAACCGGGACAGTTTTAGCTGGCTACACCTTC	CASTVTGTVLAGYTF
TRBJ1-2	TRBV4-3	NA	NA	TGCGCCAGCAGCCAAGCTCTAACCGGGGGGCTGTATGGCTACACCTTC	CASSQALTGGLYGYTF
TRBJ2-3	TRBV5-8	NA	NA	TGTGCCAGCAGCTTAGATCCTCGGCGGGGATCGCAGTATTTT	CASSLDPRRGSQYF
TRBJ1-6	TRBV25-1	TRBD1	NA	TGTGCCAGCAGTGAATCAGGGACAGCGAATTCACCCCTCCACTTT	CASSESGTANSPLHF
TRBJ1-2	TRBV5-1	TRBD1	NA	TGCGCCAGCAGCTCTTCCGGGACAGGGGACAACTATGGCTACACCTTC	CASSSSGTGDNYGYTF
TRBJ1-1	TRBV14	TRBD1	NA	TGTGCCAGCAACGGACAGGGGATGAACACTGAAGCTTTCTTT	CASNGQGMNTEAFF
TRBJ2-5	TRBV7-3	NA	NA	TGTGCCAGCAGCTTAACGTTCTCGGGGTCAGAGACCCAGTACTTC	CASSLTFSGSETQYF
TRBJ1-2	TRBV4-1	NA	NA	TGCGCCAGCAGCCAACACTTACCGCTTGATGGCTACACCTTC	CASSQHLPLDGYTF
TRBJ2-7	TRBV18	TRBD1	NA	TGTGCCAGCTCACCAACGGGACAGGGGTCCTACGAGCAGTACTTC	CASSPTGQGSYEQYF
TRBJ1-4	TRBV9	TRBD1	NA	TGTGCCAGCAGCGGGGACAGGGGATCTGTTGGTGAAAAACTGTTTTTT	CASSGDRGSVGEKLFF
TRBJ2-7	TRBV30	NA	NA	TGTGCCTGGAGACAGGGCTCCTACGAGCAGTACTTC	CAWRQGSYEQYF